The rows below give T cell receptor beta chains drawn from one sample of a study of blood T cell repertoires in COVID-19. Sequencing was performed with immunoSEQ multiplex PCR; in TCRdb, only in-frame clones are kept and a portion is missing. The table lists under 350,000 clones, about four fifths of them singletons. The sequencing sample was made of peripheral blood. These receptor sequences come from a woman in her forties or fifties who had recovered from COVID-19. Each CDR3 is given without its conserved first and last residue. Size is stated for part of the rows, as once, few or many counts, or as a class when the clone is expanded.

TRBJ2-3,TRBV12-5,.,ASGLATHTQY
TRBJ2-1,TRBV24-1,.,ATSDLPGLAGGSSSYNEQF
TRBJ2-7,TRBV27,.,ASSPYPDLVREQY
TRBJ2-2,TRBV5-3,.,ARSGGQTGELF
TRBJ2-4,TRBV13,.,ASRGGDPGAKNIQY
TRBJ2-6,TRBV19,.,ASSTSGPGANVLT
TRBJ2-1,TRBV5-4,.,ASSFASGNEQF
TRBJ1-1,TRBV5-4,.,ASSWTGGFTEAF
TRBJ2-1,TRBV7-9,.,ASSLGVWEGSHYNEQF
TRBJ2-1,TRBV28,.,ASSFESGGSSYNEQF
TRBJ2-3,TRBV28,.,ASSFSFRVAGGGGLDTQY
TRBJ2-7,TRBV7-7,few,ASSLVAGDPVAEQY
TRBJ2-3,TRBV5-1,.,ASSLVAGGSTDTQY
TRBJ2-4,TRBV28,.,ASSFRTALAKNIQY